This T cell receptor beta chain stems from a study of human versus mouse CDR3 diversity and MHC coevolution. Trimming shortened V by 5 bases and J by 2 bases, and 9 bases separated the two germline ends. Germline V gene data show CDR1 as LNHDA and CDR2 as SQIVND (reference sequence). The CDR3 covers 14 residues. This table comes from immunoSEQ multiplex PCR, and its TCRdb copy is limited to in-frame clones, with some not included. The sample holds 75,000 to 90,000 clones, 80% to 95% seen once. Study-wide points: Six MHC II alleles selected the human T cells. About 1.7 million TCR beta clonotypes were estimated for humans, the largest repertoire. The lowest clonal inequality scores came from two of three human donors.

Comment on this clone: Its antigen is not identified.

This sequence was found in a person aged 25 to 69 in good health. V usage is TRBV19 and J usage is TRBJ2-2, with D maybe TRBD2 (5 bases). What was sequenced was naive CD4+ T cells from blood. Specified subset: CD45RO-negative CD62L-positive naive CD4 T cells. The CDR3 region is CASSAGLNTGELFF. In DNA, the CDR3 is TGTGCCAGTAGTGCAGGACTTAACACCGGGGAGCTGTTTTTT.